This T cell receptor (beta chain) was sequenced during a study of shared clonotypes between healthy human individuals. This CDR3 is built from 14 residues. From germline, CDR1 is SGHNT and CDR2 YYREEE (reference sequence). V gave up 1 base and J gave up 4 bases, with 11 bases separating them. Measured with immunoSEQ multiplex PCR; TCRdb has only the in-frame clones, and not every one. The table shows roughly 2 million clones, with around 96% occurring only once. CD45RO-negative CD8 cells positively selected for CCR7 made up the naive population, which excluded terminally differentiated effector memory CD45RA+ cells.

The chain uses TRBV5-4 and TRBJ1-1, with D unclear. This clonotype originated in a man younger than 35 in good health. The sequenced material came from naive CD8+ T cells sorted from blood. Here the CDR3 DNA reads TGTGCCAGCAGCTTGTGGGGAGCGGTCACTGAAGCTTTCTTT. Protein sequence: CASSLWGAVTEAFF.